This TCR beta chain originates from a study of T cell repertoires in ileal Crohn's disease (dated by TCRdb to between 2019 and 2020). As for the study more broadly: The median duration of disease was around 7.3 years, and at the time of surgery around 32% of patients were active smokers. Every patient underwent surgery because of a complication, which was stricturing disease in around 61% of cases and penetrating disease in around 39%. A total of roughly 170 mucosal samples from approximately 60 patients were sequenced, with samples obtained at several locations on the surgical specimen and at postoperative endoscopy. Postoperative therapy was given to about half of the patients, with thiopurines administered to 11 patients and anti-TNF agents administered to 20 or so patients. A Rutgeerts score above i0 was used to define endoscopic postoperative recurrence. TCR repertoire analysis was performed in a few dozen Crohn's disease patients drawn from a prospective multicentre cohort. The study was conducted in parallel with a multicentre cohort built to find predictors of early endoscopic recurrence after ileocolonic resection. The paper's findings and limits, for the study overall: Compared with non-smokers, patients who were active smokers at surgery showed a significantly higher proportion of clonal expansions (approximately 26% vs 20%, p=0.02). Endoscopic recurrence was found to be associated with higher high-frequency clone percentages at surgery, and recurrence was observed in all patients with clonality above 26.8% (18/57). Compared with CD4 T cells, sorted CD8 T cells contained more high-frequency clones, which suggests that the mucosal expansions were mostly CD8. Mucosal CD4 and CD8 T cells were sorted and sequenced only in a subgroup of patients, whose size was not stated.

Eligible patients were adults with ileal or ileocolonic Crohn's disease who had an indication for ileocolonic resection. Whole ileal mucosal biopsies were kept frozen at -80 degrees C prior to DNA extraction. Genomic DNA was extracted from frozen whole biopsies using a TRizol-based method and was quantified with a NanoDrop 2000 spectrophotometer. In regard to this clone: There is no known antigen for this receptor. Base qualities are missing; no much larger clone stands one base away.

Five hundred nanograms of biopsy DNA per sample were submitted for commercial TCRB immunosequencing. A two-step, amplification bias-controlled multiplex PCR was used by Adaptive Biotechnology to amplify CDR3 regions from genomic DNA. In the first PCR, primers covered every V and J gene segment, and in the second PCR, barcodes and Illumina adapters were added. CDR3 libraries were sequenced on an Illumina instrument. Processing in the source paper ran as follows. Vendor-provided pipelines were combined with custom analysis of raw data in R/Bioconductor under R version 3.3.0. Clonality, which ranges from 0 to 1, was calculated as the inverse of the normalised Shannon entropy across all productive clones. High-frequency clones were defined as the share of the repertoire occupied by the top 100 clones, with only clones passing a 95% confidence test being retained. Overlap between samples was measured with the Morisita-Horn index, while repertoire diversity was measured with the Simpson index. TCRdb took over this immuneACCESS table, retaining in-frame rearrangements with V and J assigned. Such tables are incomplete; in checked studies, under half of the missing clones stem from an unresolved V gene, and the remainder is unexplained. V and J calls and clone size come straight from that table; D and trimming were deduced from the DNA. Present in this sample are 9,000 to 10,000 clones, 76% of which were seen just once. The top ten clonotypes cover 25% of the sample.

V is cut back by 1 base and J by 10 bases, with 8 bases in the junction unmatched. The CDR3, cysteine through phenylalanine, is 16 amino acids long. Only the CDR3 DNA stays, 48 bases, in frame from base 1. The germline V gene encodes CDR1 SGHNT and CDR2 YENEEA. Sequencing used ileal tissue. The clonotype comes from an adult with Crohn's disease. This chain joins TRBV11-3 to TRBJ2-1; TRBD2 aligns with 12 central bases. The nucleotide sequence is TGTGCCAGCAGCTTAGCACTAGCGGGAGGCCTGGGGGAGCAGTTCTTC. It is translated as CASSLALAGGLGEQFF.